This T cell receptor beta chain appears in the sequencing data of a study of CD8+ T cells in alopecia areata. Looking at the study overall: Each of the treated patients was given oral tofacitinib, 5 to 10 mg twice daily, for moderate-to-severe alopecia areata.

Treatment given: oral pan-JAK inhibitor, 5-10 mg twice daily. Looked up from germline, CDR1 is LNHNV and CDR2 is YYDKDF (reference sequence). The CDR3 sequence is 14 residues long. Trimming left V 5 bases short and J 2 bases short, with 13 bases between. Details on this clone: Its antigen is as yet unknown.

Whole-study findings and limits: Whereas mice showed it more clearly, TCR sharing across patients was murkier, possibly because of HLA. Amid tofacitinib therapy, many expanded lesional clones stayed present in scalp and blood. Among the 100 top clones, expanded CD8+ clones, like scalp clonality, were significantly decreased by tofacitinib.

Sequencing used cDNA as its template, made by extracting RNA and reverse transcribing it. Profiling relied on immunoSEQ multiplex PCR, and the TCRdb table lists in-frame clones only, not all of them. The sample lists some 110,000 clones, about 61% seen once, with just under 30% in the top ten. Specimen: CD8+ T cells sorted from blood, collected at week 4, from a patient treated with tofacitinib. The gene calls are TRBV15 and TRBJ2-7, with D perhaps TRBD1 (6 bases). This TCR was sampled from a human donor with alopecia areata. The DNA of the CDR3 is TGTGCCACCAGCGGCCGGGACAAACCCTACGAGCAGTACTTC. This sequence encodes CATSGRDKPYEQYF.